The present entry profiles one T cell receptor (beta chain) with its context. CDR3 length: 13 amino acids. V was pared by 6 bases and J by 5 bases, with 7 bases of the junction left unmatched. Per the germline V gene, CDR1 is DFQATT and CDR2 is SNEGSKA (reference sequence). The authors ran a second PCR of about 7 to 12 cycles using a sample-barcoded 5' primer and a J-beta primer mix. Using its own MiXCR run on the 5' RACE reads, TCRdb lists one record per CDR3 protein. This table has more than 1 million distinct CDR3 sequences, over 35% appearing once. The sample originates from a study of blood T cells in healthy people across ages.

The sequence derives from a woman aged 55-70 years in good health. The J gene is TRBJ2-5, the V gene TRBV20-1; 9 bases are shared with TRBD1. Sample: blood. This chain's CDR3 is CSAETGGRETQYF. The CDR3 coding sequence is TGCAGTGCGGAAACAGGGGGCAGGGAGACCCAGTACTTC.